This TCR beta chain was documented in a study of T cell responses to AZD1222 COVID-19 vaccine (dated by TCRdb to the early 2020s). Describing the broader study: AZD1222 recipients given second doses at about 4 weeks or at about 12 weeks were pooled, since spike-specific TCR depth and breadth were not found to differ between the two schedules. TCR sequencing was performed for 230 to 250 trial participants, of whom 200 to 210 were given two doses of AZD1222 and approximately 26 were given two doses of MenACWY control vaccine. Enrollment into the trials was organized by age into subgroups of 18-55, 56-69 and 70-plus years, and those subgroups contained approximately 160, 26 and 62 TCR-sequenced participants, respectively. The paper's findings and limits, for the study overall: Conclusions about previously exposed vaccinees are limited, since just six AZD1222 recipients were seropositive for SARS-CoV-2 at baseline. Most participants were white British and females outnumbered males, and the authors suggested that clonal diversity may have been underestimated. After two AZD1222 doses, both the breadth and the depth of spike-specific TCRs were significantly higher than at day 0 and than in MenACWY recipients. Vaccine-associated CD4 TCRs spanned the whole spike protein, with dominant responses in regions 160-218 and 743-854. Because no samples from the day 14 peak response were available, repertoires could be characterized only after the peak T cell response. The 56-69-year group was small, and its depth increase did not reach significance, likely because of low power. Nearly half of unique spike-specific TCRs reportedly recognized epitopes outside regions mutated in the B.1.351 and B.1.1.7 variants.

The CDR3 regions of human TCRbeta chains were analyzed by immunosequencing. The study's processing was this. Repertoire TCRs were checked for matches against a reference library of SARS-CoV-2-specific TCRs that had been generated using the MIRA antigen-specificity platform. Breadth was defined as the fraction of unique TCRs that were SARS-CoV-2-associated. Depth was defined as the fraction of total T cells that were SARS-CoV-2-associated. Using the MIRA data, every spike-specific TCR was mapped to the spike region that the TCR reacted to and assigned to either a CD4 or a CD8 class. Log10-transformed breadth and depth values were compared by one-way ANOVA with Sidak's multiple comparisons tests. This is the immuneACCESS table as TCRdb keeps it, with only in-frame sequences that have V and J called. A part of the clones is gone; compared with another copy, unresolved V genes explain less than half, and the rest is unexplained. For V, J and clone size, that table is used; D and trimming come from the DNA. The sample yields 93,000 or so clones; roughly 88% were counted once. The top ten clonotypes cover about 20% of the sample.

Worth noting for this clone: The antigen it binds to is not known. Within one base of it there is no much larger clone, and no base qualities were kept.

The time point label here, explained by the study, means: baseline before first vaccination. Vaccinee samples were obtained from the UK trials COV001 and COV002, which included a single-blind randomized controlled phase 2/3 trial of AZD1222 (ChAdOx1 nCoV-19) in healthy adults. For TCRbeta chain sequencing, PBMC samples were collected from trial participants at day 0 and at day 28 after the second dose. Trimming costs V 10 bases and J 0 bases, and their ends lie 18 bases apart. Sequences MDHEN (CDR1) and SYDVKM (CDR2) are obtained from the germline V gene. The CDR3 measures 15 amino acids from cysteine to phenylalanine. The kept DNA is CDR3 alone, 45 bases in frame from the first base.

The origin of this receptor is an adult in good health. The rearrangement combines TRBV28 with TRBJ1-1, with TRBD1 as a weak D call on 6 bases. The sample in question was peripheral blood, obtained on day 0 of AZD1222 vaccination. CDR3 loop: CATRGGPLVNTEAFF. The nucleotide sequence reads as follows: TGTGCCACAAGAGGGGGGCCATTGGTGAACACTGAAGCTTTCTTT.